This T cell receptor beta chain was recovered during a study of PD-L1 blockade in urothelial cancer. There are 13 residues in the CDR3. Looked up from germline, CDR1 is MNHEY and CDR2 is SVGAGI. V shed 6 bases, J shed 1 base, and the junction held 3 bases outside the gene matches. TCRdb keeps only in-frame clones here, not all; method: immunoSEQ multiplex PCR. The sample carries 40,000 to 55,000 clones, about 82% recorded once. As for time point: pretreatment peripheral blood. The chain joins TRBV6-5 to TRBJ2-7, with TRBD1 matching 7 bases. This TCR was recovered from a man aged 55 to 70 with urothelial cancer. This sample comprised PBMCs, obtained around atezolizumab (anti-PD-L1) treatment. Here the CDR3 DNA reads TGTGCCAGCAGCTCGACAGGGTCCTACGAGCAGTACTTC. Its translation is CASSSTGSYEQYF.